This T cell receptor beta chain was recorded in a study of CD4 T cells in relation to SARS-CoV-2 and coronaviruses. About the study: Negative control cultures got HIV-1 Nef peptides or no peptide.

With regard to this clone: The antigen is undetermined.

V lost 4 bases and J 11 bases, leaving 15 bases between the germline ends. Germline CDR1 is SGHRS and CDR2 is YFSETQ. This CDR3 has 12 residues. Unexposed donor CD4+ T cells date from about 2010-2019, before the COVID-19 pandemic. The cells were cultured for under 13 days before CD4+ T cells were isolated. Cells permitting, SARS-CoV-2 S/N and four cold-coronavirus spikes were tested on unexposed-donor CD4+ T cells. Sequencing was performed with immunoSEQ multiplex PCR; in TCRdb, only in-frame clones are kept and a portion is missing. The sample includes 30,000 or so clones, roughly 78% of them seen just once.

The sequencing sample was made of CD4+ T cells from PBMCs, cultured in vitro. The chain combines TRBV5-1 with TRBJ1-1, with D uncertain. This clonotype originated in a human donor in good health. CDR3 loop: CASSPTEGVAFF. The CDR3 nucleotides read TGCGCCAGCAGCCCCACCGAGGGTGTTGCTTTCTTT.